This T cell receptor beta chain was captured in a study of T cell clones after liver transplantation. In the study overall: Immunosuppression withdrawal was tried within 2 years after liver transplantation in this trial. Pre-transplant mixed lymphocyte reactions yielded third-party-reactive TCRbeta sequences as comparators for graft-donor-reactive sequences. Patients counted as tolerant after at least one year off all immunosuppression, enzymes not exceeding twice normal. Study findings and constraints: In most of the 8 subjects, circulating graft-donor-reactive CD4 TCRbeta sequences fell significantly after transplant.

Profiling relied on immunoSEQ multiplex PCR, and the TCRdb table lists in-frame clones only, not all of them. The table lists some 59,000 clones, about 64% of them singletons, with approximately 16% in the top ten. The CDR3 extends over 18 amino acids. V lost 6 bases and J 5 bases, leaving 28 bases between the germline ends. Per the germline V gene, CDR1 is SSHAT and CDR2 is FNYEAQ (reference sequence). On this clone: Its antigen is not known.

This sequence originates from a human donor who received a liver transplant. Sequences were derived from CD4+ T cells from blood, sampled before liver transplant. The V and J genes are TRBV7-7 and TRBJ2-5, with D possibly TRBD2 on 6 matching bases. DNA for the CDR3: TGTGCCAGCAGACCTAGTGGGCTGAGACTAGGAATAATGGAGACCCAGTACTTC. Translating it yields CASRPSGLRLGIMETQYF.